The 12 T cell receptor beta chains presented below share a single source sample, sequenced in a study of PD-1 blockade in classical Hodgkin lymphoma. Clones were read by immunoSEQ multiplex PCR, and TCRdb kept only the in-frame ones, dropping some. The sample has roughly 7,000 clones; around 64% are singletons. The sample's time point: cycle 4 day 1 (C4D1), after less than seven weeks of nivolumab. All trial patients relapsed after autologous stem cell transplantation. PBMCs were thawed, and CD8+ T cells were then isolated from them by magnetic negative selection. Sequencing used CD8+ T cells from blood, obtained before the fourth cycle of nivolumab. These receptors all stem from a human donor with classical Hodgkin lymphoma.

The chain has TRBV4-2 and TRBJ1-5; D is perhaps TRBD1 (5 bases). CDR1 and CDR2 from the germline V gene are LGHNA and YNFKEQ. This CDR3 comprises 13 residues. Deletions cut 4 bases from V and 5 bases from J, with 9 bases between. CDR3 sequence reads: CASSRDGDQPQHF. The CDR3 region has the DNA TGTGCCAGCAGCCGGGACGGCGATCAGCCCCAGCATTTT.

The chain is built from TRBV29-1 and TRBJ2-5; D gene uncertain. Trimming removed 3 bases at V and 7 bases at J, with 9 bases between. The CDR3 covers 11 residues. From germline, CDR1 is SQVTM and CDR2 ANQGSEA. The CDR3 sequence is CSVDLGGTQYF. CDR3 nucleotides: TGCAGCGTTGACCTTGGCGGGACCCAGTACTTC.

This clone was counted between two and nine times. The J gene is TRBJ2-1, the V gene TRBV28; TRBD2 matches at 7 bases. Germline assignment: CDR1 MDHEN and CDR2 SYDVKM. Trimming at V came to 3 bases and at J to 7 bases, leaving 9 bases not matched to a gene. The CDR3 covers 15 residues. CDR3 sequence (DNA): TGTGCCAGCAGTTTGGCGGGAGAGGGTGGTAATGAGCAGTTCTTC. This translates into CASSLAGEGGNEQFF.

J is TRBJ2-7 and V is TRBV30, with 8 positions matching TRBD2. The germline CDR1 and CDR2 sequences are GTSNPN and SVGIG (reference sequence). The CDR3 has 13 residues. V trimming: 8 bases; J trimming: 2 bases; junction bases outside the gene matches: 8. The CDR3 is CAGERAGAYEQYF. In DNA form, the CDR3 reads TGTGCCGGCGAGAGAGCGGGAGCCTACGAGCAGTACTTC. The full variable domain, with the rest looked up from reference TRBV30 and TRBJ2-7, is SQTIHQWPATLVQPVGSPLSLECTVEGTSNPNLYWYRQAAGRGLQLLFYSVGIGQISSEVPQNLSASRPQDRQFILSSKKLLLSDSGFYLCAGERAGAYEQYFGPGTRLTVT.

The chain carries TRBV5-1 and TRBJ1-5; D call uncertain. The CDR3 has 13 amino acids. CDR1 is SGHRS, CDR2 YFSETQ, per germline. V dropped 2 bases and J dropped 8 bases, with 11 bases sitting between them. CDR3: CASSFDGEKPQHF. CDR3 bases: TGCGCCAGCAGCTTCGACGGCGAGAAGCCCCAGCATTTT.

A note on this clone: A read error may explain this, as a much larger clone is one base away. Other DNA sequences in this specimen translate into the identical CDR3. The chain couples TRBV4-1 to TRBJ1-1, with D possibly matching TRBD1 (5 bases). Trimming took 0 bases from V and 5 from J, leaving 10 bases between them. Germline V gene lookup returns CDR1 MGHRA and CDR2 YSYEKL. The CDR3 has 14 residues. The CDR3 region is CASSQDREGTEAFF. The CDR3 nucleotides are TGCGCCAGCAGCCAAGACAGGGAGGGTACTGAAGCTTTCTTT.

A few counts support this clone. The genes are TRBV4-1 and TRBJ1-6, with 11 bases identical to TRBD1. Germline lookup yields CDR1 MGHRA and CDR2 YSYEKL. Losses at the gene ends were 1 base for V and 6 bases for J; bases not matched to a gene: 2. The CDR3 runs 16 residues. The CDR3 reads CASSQGTGGGNSPLHF. CDR3 coding DNA: TGCGCCAGCAGCCAAGGGACAGGGGGCGGTAATTCACCCCTCCACTTT.

This clone was recorded a few times. The rearrangement links TRBV23-1 to TRBJ2-3, with a weak D call TRBD2 (5 bases). TRBV23-1 is assigned to the ORF class and has an uncertain function. Trimming stripped 0 bases from V and 5 bases from J, with 15 bases between. The CDR3 is 16 amino acids. This CDR3 is CASSQSGVPPVDTQYF. In DNA form, the CDR3 reads TGCGCCAGCAGTCAATCCGGGGTCCCCCCGGTAGATACGCAGTATTTT.

This clone was seen a few times. J is TRBJ2-2 and V is TRBV28; D is possibly TRBD1 (5 bases). V shed 4 bases and J shed 3 bases, with 12 bases lying between them. Germline V lookup: CDR1 MDHEN, CDR2 SYDVKM. The CDR3 is made up of 15 amino acids. CDR3: CASSSTEIHTGELFF. The CDR3, as DNA: TGTGCCAGCAGTTCGACAGAAATACACACCGGGGAGCTGTTTTTT.

This clone appeared a few times. The CDR3 DNA reads as TGTGCCAGCTCCTGGCTAGCGGGCCTCTCCTACGAGCAGTACTTC. It translates to CASSWLAGLSYEQYF. The chain joins TRBV6-6 to TRBJ2-7; 8 nucleotides align to TRBD2. V was pared by 8 bases and J by 0 bases, with 9 bases of the junction left unmatched. The CDR3 totals 15 residues. Germline loops: CDR1 MNHNY, CDR2 SVGAGI (reference sequence).

This clone was counted between two and nine times. The gene calls are TRBV2 and TRBJ2-1, with D unresolved. The CDR3 consists of 11 residues. V was pared by 2 bases and J by 8 bases, with 4 bases between. Germline V lookup: CDR1 SNHLY, CDR2 FYNNEI. This chain's CDR3 is CASSEMDEQFF. The DNA for the CDR3 is TGTGCCAGCAGTGAAATGGATGAGCAGTTCTTC.

The gene calls are TRBV7-9 and TRBJ2-7; TRBD1 or TRBD2 may be the D gene (7 bases each). Trimming cost V 6 bases and J 4 bases, with 22 bases left between them. This CDR3 comprises 16 residues. Germline CDR1 reads SEHNR; CDR2 reads FQNEAQ (reference sequence). CDR3 residues: CASRGGGDTAVYEQYF. The CDR3 region has the DNA TGTGCCAGCAGGGGAGGGGGCGACACCGCAGTTTACGAGCAGTACTTC.